The T cell receptor (beta chain) described here comes from a study of cytomegalovirus exposure and HLA in healthy donors. The wider study: In a previous analysis, 120 million or so unique TCR beta sequences were found from some 200 million T cells. Early released data comprised about 85 million unique TCRs from HLA-typed donors.

This clone appeared a single time. Its antigen is unidentified. Findings of the study overall: Prior analysis indicated that the majority of TCR beta V segments exhibited productivity approximately 87% or approximately 30% of the time.

PCR involved 60 Vbeta and 13 Jbeta primers. Measured with immunoSEQ multiplex PCR; TCRdb has only the in-frame clones, and not every one. The repertoire holds about 93,000 clones, with roughly 67% as singletons. This CDR3 spans 15 amino acids. J lost 0 bases, V lost 6 bases, and 6 bases had no gene match. The germline V gene has CDR1 MNHNS and CDR2 SASEGT. This chain uses TRBV6-1 with TRBJ2-3; 7 positions match TRBD1. The sequenced sample was PBMCs. This TCR was recovered from a boy aged 5-17 years in good health and CMV-seropositive. CDR3 loop: CASRGRTGSTDTQYF. CDR3 DNA: TGTGCCAGCAGGGGACGGACAGGTAGCACAGATACGCAGTATTTT.